The next 20 T cell receptor beta chains were all read from a single sample in a study of blood T cell repertoires in COVID-19. Sequencing used immunoSEQ multiplex PCR; TCRdb keeps in-frame clones, though not all of them. The data contain roughly 70,000 clones, roughly 90% of them singletons. Sequences were obtained from peripheral blood. These receptors came from a man between 65 and 79 years old with active or convalescent COVID-19.

The genes are TRBV19 and TRBJ1-1, with TRBD1 matching over 8 bases. Trimming cost V 5 bases and J 5 bases; bases outside gene matches: 4. There are 13 residues in the CDR3. The germline V gene encodes CDR1 LNHDA and CDR2 SQIVND (reference sequence). The CDR3 sequence is CASSSQGGTEAFF. The CDR3 DNA follows: TGTGCCAGTAGTTCACAGGGGGGGACTGAAGCTTTCTTT. Full variable domain (missing parts from reference TRBV19 and TRBJ1-1): DGGITQSPKYLFRKEGQNVTLSCEQNLNHDAMYWYRQDPGQGLRLIYYSQIVNDFQKGDIAEGYSVSREKKESFPLTVTSAQKNPTAFYLCASSSQGGTEAFFGQGTRLTVV.

The gene calls are TRBV6-5 and TRBJ1-1; no firm D call. From germline, CDR1 is MNHEY and CDR2 SVGAGI. Trimming removed 2 bases from V and 1 base from J, with 11 bases in between. The CDR3 covers 15 residues. CDR3 sequence reads: CASSYVWARNTEAFF. In nucleotides, the CDR3 is TGTGCCAGCAGTTACGTCTGGGCGAGGAACACTGAAGCTTTCTTT.

V is TRBV6-5 and J is TRBJ1-2, with 7 positions matching TRBD1. Germline V gene lookup returns CDR1 MNHEY and CDR2 SVGAGI. CDR3 size: 14 residues. V shed 8 bases and J 2 bases; nucleotides not matched to a gene: 8. In DNA form, the CDR3 reads TGTGCCAGCCGATTGACAGGGTCCAACTATGGCTACACCTTC. This codes for CASRLTGSNYGYTF.

The rearrangement links TRBV30 to TRBJ1-5, with 12 bases matching TRBD1. The V gene end was trimmed by 6 bases and the J gene end by 11 bases; junction bases not matched to a gene: 11. The CDR3 spans 14 residues. Germline CDR1 and CDR2: GTSNPN and SVGIG (reference sequence). The DNA of the CDR3 is TGTGCCTGCCACTCCCCGGGACAGGGGGCGACCCAGCATTTT. Amino acids: CACHSPGQGATQHF.

The rearrangement joins TRBV15 to TRBJ2-1; D remains unclear. CDR1 and CDR2 (germline): LNHNV, YYDKDF (reference sequence). V lost 1 base, J lost 6 bases, and 13 bases lay in between. This CDR3 is built from 15 residues. CDR3 DNA: TGTGCCACCAGCAGAGCCACACCCCTAGGCAATGAGCAGTTCTTC. Its translation: CATSRATPLGNEQFF.

This chain links TRBV27 with TRBJ2-3; 13 nucleotides align to TRBD2. Germline CDR1 MNHEY, CDR2 SMNVEV (reference sequence). The CDR3 runs 15 residues. V lost 6 bases to trimming and J lost 6 bases; unmatched junction nucleotides: 6. CDR3 region: CASSPGTSGMDTQYF. The CDR3 DNA sequence: TGTGCCAGCAGCCCCGGGACTAGCGGGATGGATACGCAGTATTTT.

This chain links TRBV6-5 with TRBJ1-5; D is ambiguous. With 6 bases removed from V and 5 bases from J, the gap between germline ends came to 11 bases. Germline CDR1 reads MNHEY; CDR2 reads SVGAGI. The CDR3 runs 13 residues. The CDR3 DNA is TGTGCCAGCAGCCGCGGGCCTGATCAGCCCCAGCATTTT. Protein product: CASSRGPDQPQHF.

The J gene is TRBJ2-2, the V gene TRBV5-1; TRBD2 matches at 9 bases. CDR1 and CDR2 from the germline V gene are SGHRS and YFSETQ. The CDR3 loop spans 16 amino acids. The ends lost 1 base at V and 6 bases at J; junction bases unmatched: 7. This CDR3 reads CASSLQAGGPAGELFF. The CDR3 region has the DNA TGCGCCAGCAGCTTGCAGGCGGGAGGGCCGGCCGGGGAGCTGTTTTTT.

The chain is built from TRBV25-1 and TRBJ2-5, with D maybe TRBD2 (6 bases). V lost 1 base and J lost 2, with 8 bases in between. The CDR3 is 14 amino acids. Germline lookup yields CDR1 MGHDK and CDR2 SYGVNS. The CDR3: CASSEFGGQETQYF. The CDR3 bases are TGTGCCAGCAGTGAATTTGGGGGGCAAGAGACCCAGTACTTC.

The chain couples TRBV7-2 to TRBJ2-1; 11 nucleotides match TRBD2. V was clipped by 3 bases and J by 8 bases; unmatched bases: 12. Per the germline V gene, CDR1 is SGHTA and CDR2 is FQGNSA. The CDR3 is made up of 17 amino acids. CDR3 DNA sequence: TGTGCCAGCAGCTTCGTATTAGCGGGAGGGCCTTTAGATGAGCAGTTCTTC. It yields the protein CASSFVLAGGPLDEQFF.

V and J are TRBV2 and TRBJ1-1, with a tentative D call TRBD1 (5 bases). Germline CDR1 reads SNHLY; CDR2 reads FYNNEI. The V end lost 3 bases, the J end lost 1 base, and 12 bases lay between the germline ends. The CDR3 is made up of 15 amino acids. The CDR3 loop reads CASSDFAGENTEAFF. In DNA, the CDR3 is TGTGCCAGCAGTGATTTCGCGGGGGAGAACACTGAAGCTTTCTTT.

This clone appeared a single time. The V call is TRBV6-5, the J call TRBJ1-5, with D tentatively TRBD1 (5 bases). Trimming removed 6 bases from V and 5 bases from J, with 11 bases in between. Looked up from germline, CDR1 is MNHEY and CDR2 is SVGAGI. The CDR3 extends over 13 amino acids. The chain's CDR3 is CASRGRWDQPQHF. In nucleotides, the CDR3 is TGTGCCAGCAGGGGGCGTTGGGATCAGCCCCAGCATTTT.

This sequence joins TRBV7-8 and TRBJ1-4; TRBD1 aligns across 11 bases. The J segment lost 7 bases and the V segment lost 5 bases, leaving 9 bases of the junction unmatched. This CDR3 contains 16 residues. CDR1 and CDR2 from the germline V gene are SGHVS and FQNEAQ. CDR3 amino acids: CASSAPGTGGFEKLFF. CDR3 sequence (DNA): TGTGCCAGCAGCGCTCCCGGGACAGGGGGATTTGAAAAACTGTTTTTT.

V gene TRBV5-6 combines with J gene TRBJ1-2; D uncertain. In germline, CDR1 is SGHDT, CDR2 YYEEEE. The CDR3 spans 13 residues. V was trimmed by 1 base and J by 8 bases, leaving 12 bases between them. The DNA of the CDR3 is TGTGCCAGCAGCTTGAAGTCCATGCGGGGCTACACCTTC. It translates to CASSLKSMRGYTF.

The rearrangement links TRBV6-5 to TRBJ1-2; the D gene is possibly TRBD1 (5 bases). V lost 5 bases to trimming and J lost 0 bases, with 7 bases between them. The CDR3 runs 13 residues. Germline V gene data show CDR1 as MNHEY and CDR2 as SVGAGI. CDR3 region: CASSPGTNYGYTF. Here the CDR3 DNA reads TGTGCCAGCAGTCCAGGGACTAACTATGGCTACACCTTC.

This clone appeared a few times. CDR3 loop: CASSPSDTSRGGYTF. The CDR3 DNA reads as TGCGCCAGCAGCCCTTCAGACACAAGTCGGGGTGGCTACACCTTC. The chain combines TRBV4-1 with TRBJ1-2; D unclear. Trimming took off 4 bases at V and 7 bases at J, with 19 bases between the two ends. This CDR3 has 15 residues. CDR1 is MGHRA, CDR2 YSYEKL, per germline.

The gene calls are TRBV6-5 and TRBJ2-3; 8 nucleotides agree with TRBD1. The CDR3 has 14 residues. The V gene's germline CDR1 is MNHEY and CDR2 SVGAGI. V trimming: 6 bases; J trimming: 6 bases; junction bases outside the gene matches: 8. CDR3 in DNA: TGTGCCAGCAGGGTCGGGACAGGTTTGGATACGCAGTATTTT. It codes for CASRVGTGLDTQYF.

The chain joins TRBV27 to TRBJ1-1, with 7 bases fitting TRBD1. CDR3 size: 15 residues. Unmatched junction bases numbered 9, after V lost 8 bases and J lost 0 bases. In germline, CDR1 is MNHEY, CDR2 SMNVEV (reference sequence). CDR3 bases: TGTGCCAGCCGGACCCCAGGGGGACTGAACACTGAAGCTTTCTTT. Its protein is CASRTPGGLNTEAFF.

V is TRBV15 and J is TRBJ1-5, with 9 bases fitting TRBD1. The CDR3 has 16 amino acids. The V gene end was trimmed by 3 bases and the J gene end by 5 bases; junction bases not matched to a gene: 8. Germline V lookup: CDR1 LNHNV, CDR2 YYDKDF (reference sequence). This chain's CDR3 is CATSRGQGWGDQPQHF. The CDR3 DNA reads as TGTGCCACCAGCAGGGGACAGGGATGGGGGGATCAGCCCCAGCATTTT.

The chain is built from TRBV5-1 and TRBJ1-4, with TRBD1 as a possible D gene (5 bases). The CDR3 covers 15 residues. V dropped 4 bases and J dropped 5 bases, with 15 bases sitting between them. The germline V gene has CDR1 SGHRS and CDR2 YFSETQ. The CDR3 DNA reads as TGCGCCAGCAGCCCGGAAACAGGACCCAATGAAAAACTGTTTTTT. Its protein product is CASSPETGPNEKLFF.